The clone carrying this T cell receptor beta chain came up a few times. Its antigen remains unidentified. This entry is derived from a study of blood T cells in healthy people across ages. A second about 7 to 12 cycle PCR used barcoded and J-beta primers. MiXCR, run by TCRdb on the 5' RACE reads, gives a single entry per CDR3 protein. The profile shows more than 550,000 distinct CDR3 sequences, about a fifth of them singletons. The CDR3 extends over 16 amino acids. The germline V gene encodes CDR1 MNHNS and CDR2 SASEGT. V shed 4 bases and J shed 0 bases, with 15 bases lying between them. General study results and limits: Because sorting was not performed, PBMCs prevented conclusive naive versus antigen-experienced comparison. Diversity estimates drawn from one million T cells were deemed underestimates.

The genes are TRBV6-1 and TRBJ1-2; D not resolved. Sequencing was performed on blood. This sequence was found in a man in his sixties or seventies in good health. The CDR3 DNA sequence: TGTGCCAGCAGTGCCCACAGCACACGAGCTAACTATGGCTACACCTTC. Amino acid sequence: CASSAHSTRANYGYTF.